The 2 T cell receptor beta chains presented below share a single source sample, sequenced in a study of graft-versus-host responses after intestinal transplantation. The assay was immunoSEQ multiplex PCR, and TCRdb's table has in-frame clones only and misses some. The sample consists of just over 70,000 clones, about 80% of them appearing once. Antigens for these TCRs are unknown. The source was unstimulated CD4+ T cells sorted from spleen or lymph node cells, collected before transplant. The receptors were sampled from a human donor who was the organ donor for an intestinal transplant.

This chain links TRBV7-8 with TRBJ2-1; D perhaps matches TRBD1 (5 bases). Trimming shortened V by 2 bases and J by 8 bases, and 13 bases separated the two germline ends. The length of the CDR3 is 14 residues. CDR1 and CDR2 (germline): SGHVS, FQNEAQ. This CDR3 reads CASSLIRWGDEQFF. The DNA of the CDR3 is TGTGCCAGCAGCTTAATACGCTGGGGCGATGAGCAGTTCTTC.

The chain carries TRBV7-8 and TRBJ2-2, with D unresolved. Deletions cut 1 base from V and 5 bases from J, with 14 bases between. CDR3 length: 16 residues. Germline values: CDR1 SGHVS, CDR2 FQNEAQ. Here the CDR3 reads CASSLVGQKSTGELFF. The CDR3 region has the DNA TGTGCCAGCAGCTTAGTTGGTCAGAAGTCAACCGGGGAGCTGTTTTTT.